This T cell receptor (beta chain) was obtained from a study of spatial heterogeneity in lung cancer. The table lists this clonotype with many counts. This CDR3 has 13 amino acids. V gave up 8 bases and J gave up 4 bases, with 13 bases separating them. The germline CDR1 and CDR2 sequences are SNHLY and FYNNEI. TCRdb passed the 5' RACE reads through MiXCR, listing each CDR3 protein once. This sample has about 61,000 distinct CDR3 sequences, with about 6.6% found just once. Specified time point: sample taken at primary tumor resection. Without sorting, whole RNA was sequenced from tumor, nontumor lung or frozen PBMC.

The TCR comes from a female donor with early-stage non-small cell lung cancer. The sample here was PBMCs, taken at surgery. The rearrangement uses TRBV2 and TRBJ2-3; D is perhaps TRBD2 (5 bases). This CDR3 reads CASVLQAADTQYF. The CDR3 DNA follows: TGTGCCAGCGTCTTACAAGCGGCAGATACGCAGTATTTT.